The 17 T cell receptor beta chains listed next were all sequenced from one sample in a study of blood T cells in healthy people across ages. The second PCR ran about 6 to 11 cycles with a sample-barcoded 5' primer and J-beta primers. TCRdb processed the 5' RACE reads anew with MiXCR; each CDR3 protein has one entry. The sample yields 790,000 or so distinct CDR3 sequences, less than 60% seen once. Sequencing was carried out using blood. Receptor source: an older man in good health.

As to this clonotype: One base away lies a much larger clone, so this may be a sequencing read error. V gene TRBV30 combines with J gene TRBJ2-5; 8 bases agree with TRBD2. This CDR3 is built from 13 residues. Germline V gene sequence: CDR1 GTSNPN, CDR2 SVGIG (reference sequence). V lost 5 bases and J lost 11; bases outside the gene matches: 13. In nucleotides, the CDR3 is TGTGCCTGGGGTGCGGGAGGTGGGAATGAGCAGTACTTC. Protein sequence: CAWGAGGGNEQYF.

This clonotype came up many times. CDR3 DNA sequence: TGTGCCAGCAGCACTAGCGGATCCTACAATGAGCAGTTCTTC. Translation: CASSTSGSYNEQFF. This chain links TRBV7-3 with TRBJ2-1; TRBD2 aligns across 8 bases. The CDR3 spans 14 residues. With 5 bases clipped from V and 1 base from J, the junction kept 1 base outside the gene matches. The germline CDR1 and CDR2 sequences are SGHTA and FQGTGA.

The chain is built from TRBV14 and TRBJ2-6; no definite D call. Per the germline V gene, CDR1 is SGHDN and CDR2 is FVKESK. V lost 5 bases and J 0 bases, leaving 11 bases between the germline ends. The CDR3 is made up of 16 amino acids. The CDR3 spells CASSARVLSGANVLTF. CDR3 coding DNA: TGTGCCAGCAGCGCCCGGGTGCTCTCTGGGGCCAACGTCCTGACTTTC.

The chain links TRBV4-2 to TRBJ2-5, with D perhaps matching TRBD2 (5 bases). The CDR3 runs 15 residues. V was clipped by 0 bases and J by 11 bases, with 19 bases between them. Germline lookup yields CDR1 LGHNA and CDR2 YNFKEQ. The CDR3 nucleotides are TGTGCCAGCAGCCAAGACAGGTTCGGGGTCAGTGAGCAGTACTTC. Protein sequence: CASSQDRFGVSEQYF.

This clonotype appeared a single time. A read error may explain this, as a much larger clone is one base away. This chain links TRBV3-1 with TRBJ2-1; no clear D gene. The DNA end is more similar to TRBJ2-7, so the J call may be wrong. Looked up from germline, CDR1 is LGHDT and CDR2 is YNNKEL (reference sequence). The CDR3 is 12 amino acids. Written as DNA, the CDR3 is TGTGCCACCTCTATAGGGTCGGTTGAGCAGTACTTC. It specifies CATSIGSVEQYF.

This clonotype was seen ten or more times. V gene TRBV7-9 combines with J gene TRBJ2-5; tentative D call: TRBD2 (6 bases). The CDR3 is 16 residues long. Trimming took 7 bases from V and 5 from J, leaving 23 bases between them. Germline CDR1 SEHNR, CDR2 FQNEAQ (reference sequence). This CDR3 reads CASTRLAASTGETQYF. CDR3 nucleotides: TGTGCCAGCACAAGGTTAGCGGCTTCGACCGGGGAGACCCAGTACTTC.

The V and J genes are TRBV6-6 and TRBJ2-1; D is perhaps TRBD1 or TRBD2 (5 bases each). V lost 0 bases and J 6 bases, leaving 15 bases between the germline ends. The CDR3 sequence is 16 residues long. Germline V CDR1 and CDR2: MNHNY, SVGAGI (reference sequence). CDR3 residues: CASSYSTSGTINEQFF. CDR3 nucleotide sequence: TGTGCCAGCAGTTACTCGACATCCGGGACCATCAATGAGCAGTTCTTC.

At least ten counts were recorded for this clonotype. The V gene is TRBV7-2, the J gene TRBJ1-5; D remains ambiguous. CDR1 SGHTA and CDR2 FQGNSA come from the germline V gene. CDR3 length equals 15 residues. With 1 base removed from V and 3 bases from J, the gap between germline ends came to 10 bases. This chain's CDR3 is CASSLGGQFNQPQHF. The CDR3 bases are TGTGCCAGCAGCTTAGGTGGCCAGTTCAATCAGCCCCAGCATTTT.

J is TRBJ2-6 and V is TRBV5-1, with no clear D. This CDR3 has 15 amino acids. Per the germline V gene, CDR1 is SGHRS and CDR2 is YFSETQ. V was clipped by 6 bases and J by 1 base, with 11 bases between them. For the CDR3, the DNA is TGCGCCAGCAATCCGCCCGGATCTGGGGCCAACGTCCTGACTTTC. This gives the protein CASNPPGSGANVLTF.

This clonotype was counted only a few times. The chain has TRBV29-1 and TRBJ2-3; unclear D gene. Trimming pared 8 bases from V and 0 bases from J, leaving 12 bases between. From germline, CDR1 is SQVTM and CDR2 ANQGSEA. This CDR3 is 13 amino acids long. This CDR3 reads CSLVGSSTDTQYF. DNA for the CDR3: TGCAGCTTGGTGGGCTCTAGCACAGATACGCAGTATTTT.

At least ten counts were recorded for this clonotype. The rearrangement uses TRBV27 and TRBJ2-5, with 7 bases identical to TRBD2. Germline V gene data show CDR1 as MNHEY and CDR2 as SMNVEV (reference sequence). The ends lost 2 bases at V and 2 bases at J; junction bases unmatched: 5. The CDR3 covers 15 residues. The CDR3 loop reads CASSLTAGDQETQYF. The CDR3 DNA sequence: TGTGCCAGCAGTTTAACGGCGGGAGATCAAGAGACCCAGTACTTC.

As regards this clonotype: A read error may account for a junction end that differs from germline. The genes are TRBV6-2 or TRBV6-3 and TRBJ1-1; no reliable D call. The CDR3 extends over 12 amino acids. Germline V gene data show CDR1 as MNHEY and CDR2 as SVGEGT. CDR3 residues: CASSFTNTKAFF. CDR3 sequence (DNA): TGTGCCAGCAGTTTCACGAACACTAAAGCTTTCTTT.

In this sample, this clonotype turned up a few times. The genes are TRBV10-3 and TRBJ1-2, with TRBD1 as a possible D gene (6 bases). Trimming left V 3 bases short and J 4 bases short, with 15 bases between. CDR3 length: 15 residues. Germline loops: CDR1 ENHRY, CDR2 SYGVKD. The CDR3 DNA sequence: TGTGCCATCAGTGATTGGGGGGCGCCGGGCTATGGCTACACCTTC. It translates to CAISDWGAPGYGYTF.

This clonotype was seen more than once but under ten times. The genes are TRBV20-1 and TRBJ2-7; D not certain. This CDR3 contains 15 residues. The ends were cut back, 5 bases at V and 0 bases at J, with 17 bases in the middle. Per germline, CDR1 DFQATT and CDR2 SNEGSKA (reference sequence). The DNA for the CDR3 is TGCAGTGCTCACGATCTAGATCAATCCTCCTACGAGCAGTACTTC. Protein product: CSAHDLDQSSYEQYF.

Concerning this clonotype: A much more abundant neighbour one base away suggests this may be a read error. The V and J genes are TRBV4-2 and TRBJ2-5; TRBD2 aligns across 10 bases. Germline CDR1 is LGHNA and CDR2 is YNFKEQ. The CDR3 loop spans 15 amino acids. As DNA, the CDR3 is TGTGCCAGCAGCCAGAGAGCGGGAGGGCAAGAGGCCCAGTACTTC. Translating it yields CASSQRAGGQEAQYF.

Notes on this clonotype: A read error is possible here, since a much larger clone lies one base away. This chain links TRBV7-2 with TRBJ2-4, with TRBD2 as a possible D gene (6 bases). The DNA matches TRBJ2-5 better at its end, which makes the J call doubtful. Germline loops: CDR1 SGHTA, CDR2 FQGNSA. This CDR3 has 14 residues. In nucleotides, the CDR3 is TGTGCCAGCAGGGCGGGGAGATCCCAAGAGACCCAGTACTTC. This gives the protein CASRAGRSQETQYF.

This clonotype was seen just once. The gene calls are TRBV11-1 and TRBJ2-1; 11 nucleotides match TRBD2. Germline V gene lookup returns CDR1 SGHAT and CDR2 FQDESV (reference sequence). The CDR3 totals 14 residues. V gave up 8 bases and J gave up 8 bases; unmatched junction bases: 8. CDR3 bases: TGTGCCAGCTGTTTAGCGGGAGGGTATCATGAGCAGTTCTTC. Residues: CASCLAGGYHEQFF.